The following is a TCR beta chain sequence with its context. This clonotype has just a few counts. Its antigen specificity is not known. No base qualities exist here, and no much larger clone lies one base off it. This specimen comes from a study of Graves' ophthalmopathy and Graves' hyperthyroidism (dated by TCRdb to the late 2010s). For the study in its entirety: Peripheral blood was collected at initial diagnosis, before any treatment. Following sampling, methimazole starting at 30 mg daily was administered to hyperthyroidism patients, and high-dose intravenous methylprednisolone was administered to ophthalmopathy patients. For training and testing, the 80 to 100 patients in the discovery cohort were randomly divided in a 7:3 ratio. An independent validation cohort was composed of 18 to 20 hyperthyroidism patients and more than 15 patients who later progressed from hyperthyroidism to ophthalmopathy. TCR beta repertoire signatures were used to distinguish Graves' ophthalmopathy from Graves' hyperthyroidism and to predict progression to ophthalmopathy. In total, 135 blood samples were TCR-sequenced: 43 ophthalmopathy, roughly 80 hyperthyroidism and around 17 hyperthyroidism-to-ophthalmopathy patients. In roughly 6 hyperthyroidism patients, the T-cell repertoire of thyroid tissue was compared with the T-cell repertoire of blood. To explore V-J signatures distinguishing ophthalmopathy from hyperthyroidism, a discovery set of roughly 98 patients (about 44 ophthalmopathy, around 55 stable hyperthyroidism) was enrolled.

Hyperthyroidism was considered stable if no progression to ophthalmopathy occurred within 18 months of follow-up. Hyperthyroidism patients were newly diagnosed, with disease duration under 2 months, and aged 18 to 65 years. Patients were excluded if they had other autoimmune diseases, uncontrolled infections, pregnancy or lactation. Diagnosis relied on clinical symptoms, serum thyroxine, TRAb, thyroid ultrasound and orbital computed tomography. Using Ficoll-Paque density gradient centrifugation, PBMCs were isolated from over 8.5 ml of fresh peripheral blood. Total RNA was extracted with Trizol reagent and quality-checked on an Agilent 2100 Bioanalyzer. TCR beta CDR3 regions were amplified from RNA transcripts for repertoire sequencing. The first round was an RT-PCR using HTBI primers with the Qiagen OneStep RT-PCR kit, and this first round was followed by a second-round multiplex PCR, then size selection and purification. Libraries were sequenced on an Illumina HiSeq2000 using paired-end 100 bp reads. On the authors' methods: Reads were processed with SOAPnuke, discarding reads with adapters, uncalled bases, mean Phred below 15, or no exact constant-primer or identifier match. COPE v1.2.5 was used to merge high-quality paired reads. Unique nucleotide sequences were defined as clonotypes and aligned to IMGT TRB V, D and J references using MiTCR v1.1. Only V-J combinations with frequency above 0.0001 were analysed, covering around 99% of repertoires. A TCR clonal expansion and chaos score per V-J combination was defined as the ratio of F50 clonal expansion to chaos observed in the TCRdist matrix. Welch's t-statistics and random forest were used to narrow the features down to approximately 13 V-J combinations, which were then fed into a naive Bayes classifier. The similarity between thyroid and blood repertoires was quantified using the Morisita-Horn index. TCRdb ran its own pipeline on the public reads, namely fastp trimming at Q25 and MiXCR clone calling, and kept in-frame beta chains. Merged by CDR3 protein, the rows form single entries marked with the most common genes and DNA. These V and J calls originate from TCRdb's pipeline instead of the authors' own analysis. For this sample the table gives around 400,000 distinct CDR3 sequences, of which 20% to 25% were detected only once. The ten largest clones take up approximately 3% of the sample.

What the research found in general, with its limitations: In validation, the model predicted ophthalmopathy progression with over 60% sensitivity and around 72% specificity; some 13 predicted patients were CT-confirmed with GO in a median of roughly 6.8 months. In cross-validation, the 13-signature model distinguished ophthalmopathy from stable hyperthyroidism with 85% to 90% sensitivity and approximately 81% specificity, and in the test set the corresponding values were around 78% and 73%. Most of the expanded thyroid clonotypes with a frequency above 0.001 were also detected in blood, and it was suggested that the thyroid immune response may be reflected by blood repertoires. Sample size was not predetermined statistically, and investigators were not blinded to group allocation.

From V the trimming removes 5 bases and from J it removes 9 bases, while the gene matches leave 1 base of the junction unaccounted for. CDR1 and CDR2, looked up from the germline V gene, are WSHSY and SAAADI. There are 12 amino acids in the CDR3, from cysteine to phenylalanine inclusive. The kept DNA is CDR3 alone, 36 bases in frame from the first base. Here the chain combines TRBV10-2 and TRBJ1-6, with 7 bases aligning to TRBD1. The receptor's source is a woman younger than 30 with stable Graves' hyperthyroidism. Donor details come from another sample of the same person, matched by shared clones. The sample consisted of peripheral blood. The CDR3 protein sequence reads: CASSRTGSPLHF. The DNA reads TGCGCCAGCAGTCGGACAGGTTCACCCCTCCACTTT.